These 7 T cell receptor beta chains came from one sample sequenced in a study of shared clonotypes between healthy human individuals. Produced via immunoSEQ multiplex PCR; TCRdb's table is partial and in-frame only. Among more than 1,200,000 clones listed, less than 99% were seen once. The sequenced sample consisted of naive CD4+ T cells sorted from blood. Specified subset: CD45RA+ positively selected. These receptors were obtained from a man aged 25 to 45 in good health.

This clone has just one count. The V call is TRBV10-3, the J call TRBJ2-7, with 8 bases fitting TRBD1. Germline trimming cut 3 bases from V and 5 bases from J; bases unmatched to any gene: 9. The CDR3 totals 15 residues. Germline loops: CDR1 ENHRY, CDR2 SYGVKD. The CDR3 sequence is CAISDHRGFFHEQYF. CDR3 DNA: TGTGCCATCAGTGACCACAGGGGGTTTTTCCACGAGCAGTACTTC.

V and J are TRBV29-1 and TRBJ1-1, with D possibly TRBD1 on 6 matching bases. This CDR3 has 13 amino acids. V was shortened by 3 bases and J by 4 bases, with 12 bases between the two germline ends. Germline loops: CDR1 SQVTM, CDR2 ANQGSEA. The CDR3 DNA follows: TGCAGCGTTGATTGGGGGCTTGGCACTGAAGCTTTCTTT. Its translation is CSVDWGLGTEAFF.

The CDR3 DNA reads TGCGCCAGCAGTCAGTTCGGGATGCCACCCGACAGTAACTCCTACGAGCAGTACTTC. This gives the protein CASSQFGMPPDSNSYEQYF. The chain couples TRBV23-1 to TRBJ2-7; D may match TRBD1 or TRBD2 (5 bases each). TRBV23-1 is noted as an ORF with a role that remains uncertain. Trimming pared 3 bases from V and 0 bases from J, leaving 24 bases between. The CDR3 contains 19 residues.

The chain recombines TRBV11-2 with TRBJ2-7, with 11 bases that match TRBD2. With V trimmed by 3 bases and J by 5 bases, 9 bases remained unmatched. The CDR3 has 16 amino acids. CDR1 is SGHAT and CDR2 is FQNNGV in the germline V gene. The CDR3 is CASSFGARLAGHEQYF. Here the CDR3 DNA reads TGTGCCAGCAGCTTCGGGGCCCGACTAGCGGGACACGAGCAGTACTTC.

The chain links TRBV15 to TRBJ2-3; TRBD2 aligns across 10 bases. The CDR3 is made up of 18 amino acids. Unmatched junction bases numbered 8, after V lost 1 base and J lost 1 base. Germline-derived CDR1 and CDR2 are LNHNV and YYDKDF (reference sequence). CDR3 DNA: TGTGCCACCAGCAGAGGGGGACTAGCGAACATTGGCACAGATACGCAGTATTTT. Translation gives CATSRGGLANIGTDTQYF.

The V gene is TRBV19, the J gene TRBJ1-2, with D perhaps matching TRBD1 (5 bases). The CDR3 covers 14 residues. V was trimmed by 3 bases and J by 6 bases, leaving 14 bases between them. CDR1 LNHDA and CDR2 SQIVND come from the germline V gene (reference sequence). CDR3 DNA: TGTGCCAGTAGTATTCTCGGGACGGATAATGGCTACACCTTC. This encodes CASSILGTDNGYTF.

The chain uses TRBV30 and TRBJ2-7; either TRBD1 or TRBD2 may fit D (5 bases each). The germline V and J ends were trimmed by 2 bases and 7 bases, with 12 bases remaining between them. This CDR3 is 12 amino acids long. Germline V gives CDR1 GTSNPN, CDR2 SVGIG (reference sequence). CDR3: CAWSKGPGEQYF. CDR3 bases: TGTGCCTGGAGTAAGGGACCCGGGGAGCAGTACTTC.